In its sample, the clone carrying this T cell receptor (beta chain) was seen many times. Researchers amplified the TCR beta CDR3 regions from RNA transcripts. The study used the HTBI primer set for a first-round RT-PCR of the TCR CDR3. TCRdb fed the multiplex PCR reads into MiXCR, producing one record per CDR3 protein. Of around 600,000 distinct CDR3 sequences listed, more than 14% were seen once; the top ten hold about 12%. Losses at the gene ends were 3 bases for V and 4 bases for J; bases not matched to a gene: 0. CDR3 size: 14 residues. The data derive from a study of T cells in Graves' hyperthyroidism and ophthalmopathy.

The chain links TRBV12-3 or TRBV12-4 to TRBJ2-5, with 12 nucleotides matching TRBD2. The clonotype originates from a woman aged 50 to 60 with Graves' ophthalmopathy. The sequencing input was blood. For the CDR3, the DNA is TGTGCCAGCAGTTTGACTAGCGGGAGAGAGACCCAGTACTTC. This gives the protein CASSLTSGRETQYF.